These 9 T cell receptor beta chains were all obtained from the same sample, sequenced in a study of cytotoxic CD8 clonotypes in ibrutinib-treated CLL. The protocol was immunoSEQ multiplex PCR, while the TCRdb copy is restricted to in-frame clones and leaves out a portion. This sample has 15,000 or so clones, with about two thirds found just once. The sample was PBMCs, taken before ibrutinib treatment. The receptor source for this set is a human donor with chronic lymphocytic leukemia.

This chain uses TRBV5-5 with TRBJ1-1, with 8 bases that match TRBD1. Germline V gene lookup returns CDR1 SGHKS and CDR2 YYEKEE (reference sequence). This CDR3 region has 14 residues. V lost 6 bases, J lost 4 bases, and 8 bases stayed unmatched. The CDR3 coding sequence is TGTGCCAGCACCTTATTGGACAGGGTCACTGAAGCTTTCTTT. It translates to CASTLLDRVTEAFF.

The rearrangement uses TRBV19 and TRBJ1-2; perhaps TRBD1 as D (6 bases). The germline V and J ends were trimmed by 7 bases and 1 base, with 19 bases remaining between them. This CDR3 has 16 amino acids. CDR1 and CDR2 (germline): LNHDA, SQIVND (reference sequence). The CDR3: CASTPTQGGINYGYTF. DNA for the CDR3: TGTGCCAGTACCCCCACGCAAGGGGGAATTAACTATGGCTACACCTTC.

A single count supports this clone. The rearrangement uses TRBV5-5 and TRBJ2-1; tentatively, D is TRBD1 (6 bases). V dropped 3 bases and J dropped 8 bases, with 15 bases sitting between them. The germline V gene encodes CDR1 SGHKS and CDR2 YYEKEE (reference sequence). CDR3 length equals 14 residues. CDR3 in amino acids: CASSWGPGRDEQFF. The DNA of the CDR3 is TGTGCCAGCAGCTGGGGGCCAGGGAGAGATGAGCAGTTCTTC.

V is TRBV7-9 and J is TRBJ2-6; D uncertain. In germline, CDR1 is SEHNR, CDR2 FQNEAQ (reference sequence). With 5 bases removed from V and 0 bases from J, the gap between germline ends came to 8 bases. The CDR3 is 15 residues long. CDR3 bases: TGTGCCAGCAGCGTGGCCAGCTCTGGGGCCAACGTCCTGACTTTC. This sequence encodes CASSVASSGANVLTF.

This clone occurred a few times. This rearrangement joins TRBV4-2 to TRBJ2-1, with 12 bases aligning to TRBD1. Unmatched junction bases numbered 6, after V lost 3 bases and J lost 9 bases. From germline, CDR1 is LGHNA and CDR2 YNFKEQ. The CDR3 sequence is 15 residues long. DNA for the CDR3: TGTGCCAGCAGCCACCCGGGACAGGGGGCCGTTGAGCAGTTCTTC. Amino acid sequence: CASSHPGQGAVEQFF.

The V gene is TRBV5-4, the J gene TRBJ1-1, with 7 bases identical to TRBD1. CDR3 size: 13 residues. CDR1 is SGHNT and CDR2 is YYREEE in the germline V gene (reference sequence). With V trimmed by 4 bases and J by 7 bases, 7 bases remained unmatched. The CDR3 protein is CASSITRDSEAFF. CDR3 DNA sequence: TGTGCCAGCAGCATAACCCGGGACAGTGAAGCTTTCTTT. Full variable domain (rest looked up from reference TRBV5-4 and TRBJ1-1): ETGVTQSPTHLIKTRGQQVTLRCSSQSGHNTVSWYQQALGQGPQFIFQYYREEENGRGNFPPRFSGLQFPNYSSELNVNALELDDSALYLCASSITRDSEAFFGQGTRLTVV.

This chain connects TRBV2 to TRBJ1-6; D ambiguous. The CDR3 has 14 residues. Looked up from germline, CDR1 is SNHLY and CDR2 is FYNNEI. V was clipped by 1 base and J by 4 bases, with 5 bases between them. The CDR3 DNA reads TGTGCCAGCAGTGAAGTCAGGTATAATTCACCCCTCCACTTT. Its translation is CASSEVRYNSPLHF.

In the case of this clone: It may be a read error: a sequence one base away is much more abundant. The rearrangement uses TRBV14 and TRBJ2-3; 8 positions agree with TRBD2. The CDR3 is 13 residues long. Germline V gene data show CDR1 as SGHDN and CDR2 as FVKESK. Trimming removed 5 bases from V and 4 bases from J; junction bases left unmatched: 2. This chain's CDR3 is CASSSGGADTQYF. The CDR3 DNA is TGTGCCAGCAGCTCGGGGGGGGCAGATACGCAGTATTTT.

Only one count was recorded for this clone. The chain couples TRBV9 to TRBJ2-2, with 10 bases aligning to TRBD2. Germline lookup yields CDR1 SGDLS and CDR2 YYNGEE. This CDR3 spans 19 amino acids. With V trimmed by 0 bases and J by 3 bases, 11 bases remained unmatched. DNA of the CDR3: TGTGCCAGCAGCGTAGGAACTAGCGGGGTAAAAAAGTACACCGGGGAGCTGTTTTTT. It specifies CASSVGTSGVKKYTGELFF.